Each of the 6 T cell receptor beta chains below was sequenced from the same sample in a study of T cells in Graves' hyperthyroidism and ophthalmopathy. Amplification targeted TCR beta CDR3 regions from RNA transcripts. The HTBI primer set was used in a first-round RT-PCR of the TCR CDR3. TCRdb passed the multiplex PCR reads through MiXCR, listing each CDR3 protein once. The table has roughly 580,000 distinct CDR3 sequences, about 45% seen once. Sequencing used peripheral blood or thyroid tissue (not recorded which). The receptors were sampled from a woman under 30 with Graves' hyperthyroidism.

This clonotype has at least ten counts. The chain carries TRBV2 and TRBJ1-2; D is uncertain. The CDR3 totals 12 residues. Germline V gene data show CDR1 as SNHLY and CDR2 as FYNNEI. V was shortened by 7 bases and J by 2 bases, with 8 bases between the two germline ends. The CDR3: CASKNRNYGYTF. The CDR3 coding sequence is TGTGCCAGCAAGAACAGAAACTATGGCTACACCTTC.

The J gene is TRBJ2-7, the V gene TRBV4-3; 10 bases map to TRBD1. V shed 1 base, J shed 6 bases, and the junction held 9 bases outside the gene matches. CDR1 is LGHNA and CDR2 is YSLEER in the germline V gene. The CDR3 has 16 amino acids. The CDR3 here is CASSQVPGQGKGEQYF. CDR3 nucleotide sequence: TGCGCCAGCAGCCAAGTGCCGGGACAGGGGAAGGGCGAGCAGTACTTC.

As concerns this clonotype: The junction departs from the called germline gene at one end, perhaps through a read error. The chain is built from TRBV19 and TRBJ1-5; D is uncertain. Germline V CDR1 and CDR2: LNHDA, SQIVND (reference sequence). The CDR3 is 13 amino acids. The CDR3: CASSIAGNRPQHF. The DNA for the CDR3 is TGTGCCAGTAGTATCGCGGGCAATCGGCCCCAGCATTTT. The full variable domain, with the rest looked up from reference TRBV19 and TRBJ1-5, is DGGITQSPKYLFRKEGQNVTLSCEQNLNHDAMYWYRQDPGQGLRLIYYSQIVNDFQKGDIAEGYSVSREKKESFPLTVTSAQKNPTAFYLCASSIAGNRPQHFGDGTRLSIL.

The V call is TRBV7-9, the J call TRBJ1-3; D remains ambiguous. Germline loops: CDR1 SEHNR, CDR2 FQNEAQ (reference sequence). Trimming removed 5 bases from V and 10 bases from J, with 21 bases in between. The CDR3 has 15 residues. As DNA, the CDR3 is TGTGCCAGCAGCCCCGCTTTGGTGCGGGGAGAGACCATATATTTT. Its protein product is CASSPALVRGETIYF.

The table lists this clonotype with a count of one. The chain is built from TRBV25-1 and TRBJ2-5; D uncertain. The CDR3 is 16 residues long. Germline assignment: CDR1 MGHDK and CDR2 SYGVNS. Trimming removed 4 bases at V and 5 bases at J, with 20 bases between. CDR3 amino acids: CASSAREPFLSETQYF. CDR3 sequence (DNA): TGTGCCAGCAGTGCTAGAGAGCCCTTCCTCTCCGAGACCCAGTACTTC.

This clonotype has just a few counts. This chain joins TRBV9 and TRBJ1-1; D is undetermined. CDR1 is SGDLS and CDR2 is YYNGEE in the germline V gene. There are 16 residues in the CDR3. Trimming pared 4 bases from V and 0 bases from J, leaving 16 bases between. CDR3 sequence (DNA): TGTGCCAGCAGCCCGGTTGGGAGGACGGTGAACACTGAAGCTTTCTTT. As protein: CASSPVGRTVNTEAFF.